This TCR beta chain was observed in a study of blood T cells in healthy people across ages. Germline CDR1 reads MDHEN; CDR2 reads SYDVKM. This CDR3 is built from 13 residues. V was shortened by 3 bases and J by 11 bases, with 16 bases between the two germline ends. Primers used in a second PCR of roughly 7 to 11 cycles were a sample-barcoded 5' primer and a J-beta primer mix. TCRdb itself ran the 5' RACE reads through MiXCR, one entry per CDR3 protein. The profile covers approximately 900,000 distinct CDR3 sequences, with roughly 28% appearing a single time and around 9.6% taken by the ten largest. The same sample was also used in a study of T cells of mothers and their children.

Material for sequencing was blood. The rearrangement links TRBV28 to TRBJ1-1; D is possibly TRBD1 (5 bases). The receptor comes from a woman aged 40 to 50 in good health. The CDR3 DNA reads TGTGCCAGCAGTTTCCGGGACGGCCGAGGTGCTTTCTTT. Translated, it gives CASSFRDGRGAFF.